The TCR beta chain described here comes from a study of shared clonotypes between healthy human individuals. The CDR3 totals 14 residues. The germline V gene encodes CDR1 MDHEN and CDR2 SYDVKM. V lost 6 bases to trimming and J lost 4 bases; unmatched junction nucleotides: 5. Sequencing used immunoSEQ multiplex PCR; TCRdb keeps in-frame clones, though not all of them. The table records 600,000 to 750,000 clones, less than 80% of them present only once. This clonotype was sampled from a woman in her 30s in good health. The specimen was memory CD4+ T cells sorted from blood. Described subset: CD45RA-negative fraction. The V call is TRBV28, the J call TRBJ2-2; 7 bases map to TRBD2. DNA for the CDR3: TGTGCCAGCAGGGGGGGGTATGGCACCGGGGAGCTGTTTTTT. Translation gives CASRGGYGTGELFF.